This is a list of T cell receptor beta chains from one sample in a study of tumor-infiltrating lymphocytes in primary liver carcinoma. MiXCR was run by TCRdb on the multiplex PCR reads, yielding one entry per CDR3 protein. Here the sample spans approximately 330,000 distinct CDR3 sequences, less than 65% being singletons. Sequences were obtained from peripheral blood. These receptors were collected from a man between 35 and 55 years old with primary liver carcinoma and hepatitis B virus infection. Both conserved end residues are part of each CDR3. Fields, in order: D gene, clone size, V gene, J gene, CDR3 DNA, CDR3 protein. A D gene is named only where the DNA matches it firmly. Not every row has a clone size; where given, it reads once, few, many or a size class.

-	-	TRBV2	TRBJ2-7	TGTGCCAGCAGTTACGGACAGACGGAGGAGCAGTACTTC	CASSYGQTEEQYF
-	-	TRBV7-9	TRBJ2-3	TGTGCCAGCAGCTCTGGGTATGAGGGCAAAGGCACAGATACGCAGTATTTT	CASSSGYEGKGTDTQYF
TRBD2	once	TRBV4-2	TRBJ2-3	TGCGCCAGCTGCCAAGATCCGGGTAGCGGGAGTAATACGCAGTATTTT	CASCQDPGSGSNTQYF
-	-	TRBV21-1	TRBJ2-7	TGTGCCAGCAGCAAAGAAGGCGAGCCCTCCCCCGAGCAGTACTTC	CASSKEGEPSPEQYF
-	-	TRBV5-1	TRBJ1-1	TGTGCCAGCAGCTTTGGAGTGCCCCAGGGACATATGAAACAGAACACTGAAGCTTTCTTT	CASSFGVPQGHMKQNTEAFF
-	-	TRBV6-1	TRBJ2-1	TGTGTCAGCAGGTATACAGAGGGCGAGCAGTTCTTC	CVSRYTEGEQFF
-	-	TRBV29-1	TRBJ2-7	TGCAGTTCCCTCGGACCACCCTCCTACGAGCAGTACTTC	CSSLGPPSYEQYF
TRBD1	-	TRBV30	TRBJ1-1	TGTGACTGGAGTTTCCGGGACAGGGCGAACATTGAAGCTTTCTTT	CDWSFRDRANIEAFF
-	few	TRBV11-1	TRBJ2-5	TGTGCCAGCAGCAGTACTAGAGGCGAGACCCAGTACTTC	CASSSTRGETQYF
TRBD1	-	TRBV28	TRBJ1-2	TGTGCCAGCAGCCAGGGGGGCGGCACTTCTAACTATGGCTACACCTTC	CASSQGGGTSNYGYTF
-	many	TRBV11-2	TRBJ2-7	TGTGCCAGCAGCTTAGCCTCCCCTTCTGCGGTTAACTTCTACGAGCAGTACTTC	CASSLASPSAVNFYEQYF
-	many	TRBV6-5	TRBJ1-2	TGTGCCAGCAGCTCCCCGGGGGACCAAGGGGGCTACACCTTC	CASSSPGDQGGYTF
-	once	TRBV11-2	TRBJ1-5	TGTGCCAGCAGCTCGGAGAGCTTGCCCCAGCATTTT	CASSSESLPQHF
TRBD1	-	TRBV29-1	TRBJ1-1	TGCAGCGGCGTCAGTGGGACAGTGAACACTGAAGCTTTCTTT	CSGVSGTVNTEAFF
-	-	TRBV7-3	TRBJ1-2	TGTGCCAGCAGCCTAGAAGGTGGACAGAGGGCTAACTATGGCTACACCTTC	CASSLEGGQRANYGYTF
-	many	TRBV4-2	TRBJ2-1	TGTGCCAGCAGCCGGACCGGAGGACCGGGGAATGAGCAGTTCTTC	CASSRTGGPGNEQFF
-	-	TRBV11-2	TRBJ1-1	TGTGCCAGCAGCTTAGTACGGACGTTTGCGGCCTTCTTT	CASSLVRTFAAFF
TRBD2	-	TRBV11-2	TRBJ2-5	TGTACCAGGAGCACGGCGGGAGGTCAAGAGACCCAGTACTTC	CTRSTAGGQETQYF
TRBD1	-	TRBV11-2	TRBJ2-7	TGTACCAGCAGCCTAAGTCGGCCCCTGGCAGGGGGCTACGGGCAGTACTTC	CTSSLSRPLAGGYGQYF
-	-	TRBV5-4	TRBJ2-5	TGTGCCAGCAGCTTGTGTGCCGAAGAGACCCAGTACTTC	CASSLCAEETQYF
TRBD2	many	TRBV6-2/TRBV6-3	TRBJ2-1	TGTGCCAGCAGCCCTCTAGCGGCCTCCTACAATGAGCAGTTCTTC	CASSPLAASYNEQFF
-	-	TRBV11-2	TRBJ1-4	TGTGCCAGCAGTTTAGAAAGGATTGAAAAACTGTTTTTT	CASSLERIEKLFF
TRBD2	many	TRBV4-1	TRBJ2-1	TGCGCCAGCAGCCGCGGCGGGTTAGCGGGAGTATACAATGAGCAGTTCTTC	CASSRGGLAGVYNEQFF
TRBD1	-	TRBV5-1	TRBJ2-7	TGCGCCAGCAGCTTGGTCGGGGACAGTTACTACGAGCAGTACTTC	CASSLVGDSYYEQYF
-	few	TRBV5-1	TRBJ2-7	TGCGCCAGCAGCTTGGAGGCAGGGCGCTACGAGCAGTACTTC	CASSLEAGRYEQYF
-	-	TRBV4-3	TRBJ1-5	TGCGCTAGCAGCCGCGTACTTGACGGCAATAAGCCCCAGCATTTT	CASSRVLDGNKPQHF
-	-	TRBV28	TRBJ2-3	TGTGCCAGCAATTCCCAGTGGTTCGGGACAGATACGCAGTATTTT	CASNSQWFGTDTQYF
-	-	TRBV5-4	TRBJ2-2	TGTGCCAGCAACTTACAGGGCTTGGGGACCGGGGAGCTGCTTTTT	CASNLQGLGTGELLF
-	many	TRBV29-1	TRBJ2-1	TGCAGCGTTGAAGGACTCTCCAATGAGCAGTTCTTC	CSVEGLSNEQFF
TRBD1	-	TRBV10-3	TRBJ1-2	TGTGGCATCAGCTGGGACAGTGGAGGCTACACCTTC	CGISWDSGGYTF
-	-	TRBV7-8	TRBJ1-4	TGTGCAAGCAGCTTACGAAGACAGGCCGGGGAAAAACTGTTTTTT	CASSLRRQAGEKLFF
TRBD1	-	TRBV6-1	TRBJ2-7	TGTGCCAGCAGTGAAACCCAGGGGGTCTCCTACGAGCAGTACTTC	CASSETQGVSYEQYF
TRBD1	-	TRBV6-5	TRBJ2-1	TGTGCCAGCAGTTCCCTGACAGGGCCCAATGAGCAGTTCTTC	CASSSLTGPNEQFF
-	few	TRBV5-1	TRBJ2-5	TGCGCCAGCAGCTCCCAGCGACAGGGAGGTCGAGAGACCCAGTACTTC	CASSSQRQGGRETQYF
TRBD2	-	TRBV11-2	TRBJ2-3	TGTGCCAGCCGACTAGCGGGAGTCAGGAGCATAGATACGCAGTATTTT	CASRLAGVRSIDTQYF
TRBD2	-	TRBV11-3	TRBJ2-1	TGTGCCAGCACCTTAGGGACTAGCGGGAGTGATGAGCAGTTCTTC	CASTLGTSGSDEQFF
TRBD2	-	TRBV5-1	TRBJ2-1	TGCGCCAGCAGACCCCTAGCGGGAGAATCATATGAGCAGTTCTTC	CASRPLAGESYEQFF
TRBD2	-	TRBV11-2	TRBJ2-1	TGTGCCAGCAGCTGGCGGGGCAGCCGGACTAGCGGGAGTTACGAGCAGTTCTTC	CASSWRGSRTSGSYEQFF
-	-	TRBV4-1	TRBJ1-1	TGCGCCAGCAGCCAAGAGTCAGGGCTCACGAACACTGAAGCTTTCTTT	CASSQESGLTNTEAFF
-	few	TRBV5-5	TRBJ2-7	TGTGCCAGCAAGACCGGGGGGCCGTCCTACTACGAGCAGTACTTC	CASKTGGPSYYEQYF
TRBD1	-	TRBV6-5	TRBJ1-5	TGTGCCAGCAGTCCCCGGGACAGTGATCAGCCCCCTCATTTT	CASSPRDSDQPPHF
-	-	TRBV10-3	TRBJ1-1	TGTGTCATCAGTGAGGGGGGCAGCAAGAACACTGAAGCTTTCTTT	CVISEGGSKNTEAFF
TRBD1	-	TRBV5-1	TRBJ2-5	TGCGCCAGTGCACCAGGGGGCGGAGAGACCCAGTACTTC	CASAPGGGETQYF
-	-	TRBV25-1	TRBJ1-3	TGTGCCAGCAGTGAAAGGACAGTCTCTGGAAACACCATATATTTC	CASSERTVSGNTIYF
-	-	TRBV6-5	TRBJ1-5	TGTGCCAGCAGGAAGACGGCAGATAGCAATCAGCCCCAGCATTTT	CASRKTADSNQPQHF